These T cell receptor beta chains were read from a single sample in a study of T cell changes during pregnancy in multiple sclerosis. Method: immunoSEQ multiplex PCR; TCRdb's copy keeps in-frame clones and lacks some. The top ten clones hold 0.76% of a sample with tens of thousands of clones, approximately 91% of them seen once. This specimen consisted of CD4+ T cells from peripheral blood mononuclear cells, obtained in the first trimester of pregnancy. The receptors derive from a female donor with multiple sclerosis, enrolled in a pregnancy study. CDR3s include the opening cysteine and the closing phenylalanine or tryptophan. The order of the fields is J gene, V gene, D gene, clone size, CDR3 DNA, CDR3 protein. A D gene is named only where the DNA matches it firmly. A clone size is listed for some rows: how often the clone was seen (once, few, many), or a class if it is expanded.

j_call: TRBJ1-1
v_call: TRBV5-6
d_call: TRBD1
clone_size: NA
cdr3_nt: TGTGCCAGCAGCTTGGGGTCCGGGACAGCCGCAGCCCTGAGAGCTTTCTTT
cdr3_aa: CASSLGSGTAAALRAFF

j_call: TRBJ1-2
v_call: TRBV7-6
d_call: NA
clone_size: NA
cdr3_nt: TGTGCCAGCAGCTTAGCGGAGGGGTTTGGCTACACCTTC
cdr3_aa: CASSLAEGFGYTF

j_call: TRBJ2-5
v_call: TRBV7-3
d_call: NA
clone_size: NA
cdr3_nt: TGTGCCAGCAGCTCCACGCGCCAAGAGACCCAGTACTTC
cdr3_aa: CASSSTRQETQYF

j_call: TRBJ2-3
v_call: TRBV14
d_call: TRBD1
clone_size: NA
cdr3_nt: TGTGCCAGCAGCCAAGAGTCGCAGGGGGCCGAAGATACGCAGTATTTT
cdr3_aa: CASSQESQGAEDTQYF

j_call: TRBJ1-3
v_call: TRBV19
d_call: NA
clone_size: NA
cdr3_nt: TGTGCCAGTAGTATAAGCAGGGGAACTGGAAACACCATATATTTT
cdr3_aa: CASSISRGTGNTIYF

j_call: TRBJ2-5
v_call: TRBV14
d_call: NA
clone_size: NA
cdr3_nt: TGTGCCAGCAGCCGCCTCGGGGTCCAAGAGACCCAGTACTTC
cdr3_aa: CASSRLGVQETQYF

j_call: TRBJ2-5
v_call: TRBV7-8
d_call: TRBD2
clone_size: NA
cdr3_nt: TGTGCCAGCAGCTTAAGAGGATTAGCGGGGCAAGAGACCCAGTACTTC
cdr3_aa: CASSLRGLAGQETQYF

j_call: TRBJ1-1
v_call: TRBV7-3
d_call: NA
clone_size: NA
cdr3_nt: TGTGCCAGCAGCTCCGGGGGGACCGGGGAAGCTTTCTTT
cdr3_aa: CASSSGGTGEAFF

j_call: TRBJ1-3
v_call: TRBV6-6
d_call: NA
clone_size: NA
cdr3_nt: TGTGCCAGCAGTGCAGGGGGAAACACCATATATTTT
cdr3_aa: CASSAGGNTIYF

j_call: TRBJ2-6
v_call: TRBV4-1
d_call: NA
clone_size: NA
cdr3_nt: TGCGCCAGCAGCCAAGACCAGGTCTCTGGGGCCAACGTCCTGACTTTC
cdr3_aa: CASSQDQVSGANVLTF

j_call: TRBJ2-1
v_call: TRBV9
d_call: NA
clone_size: NA
cdr3_nt: TGTGCCAGCACCAGAGGGGGTGGCTCCTACAATGAGCAGTTCTTC
cdr3_aa: CASTRGGGSYNEQFF

j_call: TRBJ1-6
v_call: TRBV10-2
d_call: NA
clone_size: NA
cdr3_nt: TGCGCCAGCAGTGAGACCGGGAATACCTATAATTCACCCCTCCACTTT
cdr3_aa: CASSETGNTYNSPLHF

j_call: TRBJ2-5
v_call: TRBV19
d_call: TRBD2
clone_size: once
cdr3_nt: TGTGCCAGTAGCAGAGGACTAGCGGGGGGCGGTGAAGAGACCCAGTACTTC
cdr3_aa: CASSRGLAGGGEETQYF

j_call: TRBJ2-7
v_call: TRBV4-2
d_call: NA
clone_size: NA
cdr3_nt: TGTGCCAGCAGCCCCATTGCGGAGCCCGCGGGCGAGCAGTACTTC
cdr3_aa: CASSPIAEPAGEQYF

j_call: TRBJ1-3
v_call: TRBV5-4
d_call: NA
clone_size: few
cdr3_nt: TGTGCCAGCAGCTTGGTCGGTGGAAACACCATATATTTT
cdr3_aa: CASSLVGGNTIYF

j_call: TRBJ2-7
v_call: TRBV27
d_call: NA
clone_size: NA
cdr3_nt: TGTGCCAGCAGTTTAGCGTCTGCCTACGAGCAGTACTTC
cdr3_aa: CASSLASAYEQYF

j_call: TRBJ2-3
v_call: TRBV5-6
d_call: TRBD2
clone_size: NA
cdr3_nt: TGTGCCAGCAGCGTCCCGGGACTAGCGGGGGGGCTGAAGGATACGCAGTATTTT
cdr3_aa: CASSVPGLAGGLKDTQYF

j_call: TRBJ1-1
v_call: TRBV18
d_call: NA
clone_size: many
cdr3_nt: TGTGCCAGCTCATCCTCCCCCAGCGCCGGTAACACTGAAGCTTTCTTT
cdr3_aa: CASSSSPSAGNTEAFF

j_call: TRBJ1-1
v_call: TRBV19
d_call: NA
clone_size: NA
cdr3_nt: TGTGCCACCGACCAGGGGATAATTGGGACTGAAGCTTTCTTT
cdr3_aa: CATDQGIIGTEAFF

j_call: TRBJ1-2
v_call: TRBV11-2
d_call: TRBD1
clone_size: few
cdr3_nt: TGTGCCAGCAGCACCCGGGACAGGGGGTTTGGCTACACCTTC
cdr3_aa: CASSTRDRGFGYTF

j_call: TRBJ1-5
v_call: TRBV28
d_call: NA
clone_size: NA
cdr3_nt: TGTGCCAGCAGCTGGGGGCAGGACCACGGCAATCAGCCCCAGCATTTT
cdr3_aa: CASSWGQDHGNQPQHF

j_call: TRBJ1-1
v_call: TRBV30
d_call: NA
clone_size: NA
cdr3_nt: TGTGCCTGGAACCCAGGGCCGAACACTGAAGCTTTCTTT
cdr3_aa: CAWNPGPNTEAFF

j_call: TRBJ2-7
v_call: TRBV10-3
d_call: NA
clone_size: NA
cdr3_nt: TGTGCCATCAGTGAGGGCAACTACGAGCAGTACTTC
cdr3_aa: CAISEGNYEQYF

j_call: TRBJ2-7
v_call: TRBV19
d_call: NA
clone_size: NA
cdr3_nt: TGTGCCAGTAAACACCCGGAGGGCTACGAGCAGTACTTC
cdr3_aa: CASKHPEGYEQYF

j_call: TRBJ2-7
v_call: TRBV5-4
d_call: NA
clone_size: NA
cdr3_nt: TGTGCCAGCAGCCCCGGGAGCTCCTACGAGCAGTACTTC
cdr3_aa: CASSPGSSYEQYF

j_call: TRBJ2-7
v_call: TRBV7-2
d_call: TRBD1
clone_size: NA
cdr3_nt: TGTGCCAGCAGCTTAATGTTGGGACAGCCATACGAGCAGTACTTC
cdr3_aa: CASSLMLGQPYEQYF

j_call: TRBJ1-1
v_call: TRBV30
d_call: TRBD1
clone_size: few
cdr3_nt: TGTGCCTGGAACAGGGGCGGGTACACTGAAGCTTTCTTT
cdr3_aa: CAWNRGGYTEAFF

j_call: TRBJ1-3
v_call: TRBV7-9
d_call: TRBD1
clone_size: NA
cdr3_nt: TGTGCCAGCAGCTTCCCAAGCACCCCAGGGGGCGGTTACACCATATATTTT
cdr3_aa: CASSFPSTPGGGYTIYF

j_call: TRBJ2-2
v_call: TRBV5-6
d_call: NA
clone_size: NA
cdr3_nt: TGTGCCAGCAGCTCCTCGGGGCGGGGCGACACCGGGGAGCTGTTTTTT
cdr3_aa: CASSSSGRGDTGELFF

j_call: TRBJ1-3
v_call: TRBV5-8
d_call: NA
clone_size: NA
cdr3_nt: TGTGCCAGCAGCTTGGGGGTGATACGGTCCCGAGGTGGAAACACCATATATTTT
cdr3_aa: CASSLGVIRSRGGNTIYF

j_call: TRBJ1-2
v_call: TRBV6-5
d_call: NA
clone_size: NA
cdr3_nt: TGTGCCAGCAGACCAGGGTCGGCTGGCTACACCTTC
cdr3_aa: CASRPGSAGYTF

j_call: TRBJ2-7
v_call: TRBV5-5
d_call: TRBD2
clone_size: NA
cdr3_nt: TGTGCCAGCAGCTTGGTAATTAGCGGGGTCCCCACCTACGAGCAGTACTTC
cdr3_aa: CASSLVISGVPTYEQYF

j_call: TRBJ1-1
v_call: TRBV30
d_call: NA
clone_size: once
cdr3_nt: TGTGCCTGGAGTGGGGGGCGGGAAGCTTTCTTT
cdr3_aa: CAWSGGREAFF

j_call: TRBJ1-2
v_call: TRBV4-1
d_call: TRBD1
clone_size: NA
cdr3_nt: TGCGCCAGCAGCCCAGCCTTGACAGGGGGGCTTGGCTACACCTTC
cdr3_aa: CASSPALTGGLGYTF

j_call: TRBJ1-1
v_call: TRBV7-2
d_call: NA
clone_size: NA
cdr3_nt: TGTGCCAGCAGCCACTCGAGTATTGAAGCTTTCTTT
cdr3_aa: CASSHSSIEAFF

j_call: TRBJ1-1
v_call: TRBV7-2
d_call: NA
clone_size: NA
cdr3_nt: TGTGCCAGCAGCCCCTCGAGGGGACTGGGGAACACTGAAGCTTTCTTT
cdr3_aa: CASSPSRGLGNTEAFF

j_call: TRBJ1-1
v_call: TRBV6-1
d_call: NA
clone_size: NA
cdr3_nt: TGTGCCAGCACTTTTCAGGTCACAGACACTGAAGCTTTCTTT
cdr3_aa: CASTFQVTDTEAFF

j_call: TRBJ1-1
v_call: TRBV6-1
d_call: NA
clone_size: NA
cdr3_nt: TGTGCCAGCAGTGAAACTCCGGTCACGAACACTGAAGCTTTCTTT
cdr3_aa: CASSETPVTNTEAFF

j_call: TRBJ1-4
v_call: TRBV19
d_call: TRBD1
clone_size: NA
cdr3_nt: TGTGCCAGTGTGGGATGGGGGACAGACAATGAAAAACTGTTTTTT
cdr3_aa: CASVGWGTDNEKLFF

j_call: TRBJ1-2
v_call: TRBV6-5
d_call: NA
clone_size: NA
cdr3_nt: TGTGCCAGCAGTGCCAGGGAGGGGTATGGCTACACCTTC
cdr3_aa: CASSAREGYGYTF

j_call: TRBJ1-1
v_call: TRBV7-2
d_call: NA
clone_size: once
cdr3_nt: TGTGCCAGCAGCGATCTGGGGGGGGTAGTGGCTTTCTTT
cdr3_aa: CASSDLGGVVAFF

j_call: TRBJ1-5
v_call: TRBV18
d_call: TRBD1
clone_size: NA
cdr3_nt: TGTGCCAGCTCACCGGGTCCAGGGGGGCTTGGGCCCCAGCATTTT
cdr3_aa: CASSPGPGGLGPQHF

j_call: TRBJ1-1
v_call: TRBV11-3
d_call: NA
clone_size: NA
cdr3_nt: TGTGCCAGCAGCTCTGGCCCGAACACTGAAGCTTTCTTT
cdr3_aa: CASSSGPNTEAFF

j_call: TRBJ2-2
v_call: TRBV19
d_call: TRBD2
clone_size: NA
cdr3_nt: TGTGCCAGTCGGCAGCGGGGGGCGGACGGCGGGGAGCTGTTTTTT
cdr3_aa: CASRQRGADGGELFF

j_call: TRBJ2-3
v_call: TRBV25-1
d_call: NA
clone_size: NA
cdr3_nt: TGTGCCAGCACGGAGGCAGGCCCTACCACGCAGTATTTT
cdr3_aa: CASTEAGPTTQYF

j_call: TRBJ1-1
v_call: TRBV7-9
d_call: TRBD1
clone_size: NA
cdr3_nt: TGTGCCAGCAGCCCGTGGAGACCGGGACAGGGCAGCACTGAAGCTTTCTTT
cdr3_aa: CASSPWRPGQGSTEAFF

j_call: TRBJ2-7
v_call: TRBV27
d_call: NA
clone_size: NA
cdr3_nt: TGTGCCAGCGCCATAACTGGCAACAGGTTCTCCTACGAGCAGTACTTC
cdr3_aa: CASAITGNRFSYEQYF

j_call: TRBJ1-4
v_call: TRBV27
d_call: NA
clone_size: NA
cdr3_nt: TGTGCCAGCAGTTTATGGGCCCGAAATGAAAAACTGTTTTTT
cdr3_aa: CASSLWARNEKLFF

j_call: TRBJ2-1
v_call: TRBV9
d_call: NA
clone_size: NA
cdr3_nt: TGTGCCAGCAGCGTAGCTCAGAAATACAATGAGCAGTTCTTC
cdr3_aa: CASSVAQKYNEQFF